This T cell receptor (beta chain) was obtained from a study of cytomegalovirus exposure and HLA in healthy donors. The CDR3 loop spans 14 amino acids. The germline V gene encodes CDR1 MNHEY and CDR2 SMNVEV (reference sequence). V lost 6 bases and J 1 base, leaving 13 bases between the germline ends. With 60 Vbeta and 13 Jbeta primers, the PCR was carried out. Methods used by the authors: Roughly 10 million shared chains were among about 80 million unique TCR beta chains counted in a later analysis. Only in-frame clones appear in the TCRdb table, and some are missing; sequencing was by immunoSEQ multiplex PCR. Clonal size and the V and J genes are those of that table, whereas D and trimming came from the DNA. The profile covers 100,000 to 120,000 clones, with about 70% appearing a single time and 2.5% to 3.5% taken by the ten largest.

The sample was PBMCs. The chain employs TRBV27 and TRBJ2-7; possible D gene TRBD1, 5 bases. The TCR sequence derives from a man in his thirties or forties in good health and CMV-seronegative. CDR3 DNA sequence: TGTGCCAGCAGGCTTATGGCAGGGTCCTACGAGCAGTACTTC. Translation: CASRLMAGSYEQYF.